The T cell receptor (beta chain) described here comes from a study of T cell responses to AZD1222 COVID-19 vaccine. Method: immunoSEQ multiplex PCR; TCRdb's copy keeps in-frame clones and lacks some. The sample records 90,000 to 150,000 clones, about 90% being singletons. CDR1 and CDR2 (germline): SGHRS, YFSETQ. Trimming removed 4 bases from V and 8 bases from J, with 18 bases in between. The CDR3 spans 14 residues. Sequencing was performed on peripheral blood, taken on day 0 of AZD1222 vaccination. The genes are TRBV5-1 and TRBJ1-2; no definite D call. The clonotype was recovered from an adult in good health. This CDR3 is CASSEALTGGGYTF. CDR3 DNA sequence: TGCGCCAGCAGCGAGGCTCTGACGGGTGGGGGCTACACCTTC.